These T cell receptor beta chains were read from a single sample in a study of T cell repertoires in cytomegalovirus infection. MiXCR was run by TCRdb on the reads, yielding one entry per CDR3 protein. The sample yields 680,000 or so distinct CDR3 sequences, roughly a third seen once. The source material was PBMCs. The source is a human donor in good health (CMV status not recorded). Some clones in this sample may be carry-over from other donors' samples. Both conserved end residues are trimmed from each CDR3.

TRBV6-1 ASSYYGREQY
TRBV29-1 SVDGLAGSTEAF
TRBV12-3/TRBV12-4 ASSLSGSNQPQH
TRBV12-3/TRBV12-4 ASSLQGASETQY
TRBV28 ASSSPPGLAETYEQY
TRBV7-2 ASSLLAVGDTQY
TRBV7-9 SIADRGGVYT
TRBV7-6 ASSYIAGPYNEQF
TRBV7-6 ASRSGQGSNTEAF
TRBV19 ASSVGTGQIQETQY
TRBV24-1 ATSRSYNSPLN
TRBV6-2/TRBV6-3 ASSRTSGRAGQQTQY
TRBV27 ASRDRVNSPLH
TRBV7-2 ASSSRGLDRGF
TRBV20-1 SASPFLAGSHNEQF
TRBV6-5 ASRIEGVSYNSPLH
TRBV20-1 SARASGRGAGELF
TRBV6-1 ASKPDRLNTEAF
TRBV6-5 ASSYLGQYKSPLH
TRBV29-1 SARYLNTEAF
TRBV28 ASIDRAPRDYGYT
TRBV7-4 ASSPTGAEAF
TRBV20-1 SASDRADRYGYT
TRBV20-1 SAPTGGDPH
TRBV15 ATSRRFGTGGAETQY
TRBV11-2 ASSFGAGRTEAF
TRBV11-2 ASSSTPGYEQY